A single sample is the source of the 18 T cell receptor beta chains below, sequenced in a study of blood T cell repertoires in COVID-19. Sequenced by immunoSEQ multiplex PCR; TCRdb stores in-frame clones only, minus some. The table lists roughly 130,000 clones, 84% of them singletons. Input material: peripheral blood. Receptors originate from a woman aged 30 to 39 who had recovered from COVID-19.

This chain links TRBV19 with TRBJ2-7, with a possible D match to TRBD1 (5 bases). CDR1 LNHDA and CDR2 SQIVND come from the germline V gene (reference sequence). The CDR3 consists of 15 residues. Trimming removed 1 base from V and 0 bases from J, with 10 bases in between. This CDR3 reads CASSIAQANSYEQYF. The CDR3 nucleotides are TGTGCCAGTAGTATAGCACAGGCAAACTCCTACGAGCAGTACTTC.

J is TRBJ2-3 and V is TRBV7-2; D unclear. The CDR3 totals 12 residues. Deletions cut 7 bases from V and 5 bases from J, with 10 bases between. CDR1 is SGHTA and CDR2 is FQGNSA in the germline V gene. CDR3 bases: TGTGCCAGCACCAATCGGGTAGATACGCAGTATTTT. Translation: CASTNRVDTQYF.

This clone is a singleton in its sample. This sequence joins TRBV3-1 (or the pseudogene TRBV3-2) and TRBJ2-7, with 10 bases fitting TRBD2. The V gene end was trimmed by 0 bases and the J gene end by 5 bases; junction bases not matched to a gene: 4. CDR1 is LGHDT and CDR2 is YNNKEL in the germline V gene (reference sequence). The CDR3 loop spans 15 amino acids. The CDR3 sequence is CASSQETSGGDEQYF. CDR3 nucleotide sequence: TGTGCCAGCAGCCAAGAAACCAGCGGGGGGGACGAGCAGTACTTC.

J is TRBJ2-7 and V is TRBV5-6, with 9 bases matching TRBD2. J gave up 4 bases and V 0 bases, and 5 bases lay outside the gene matches. Germline V gene lookup returns CDR1 SGHDT and CDR2 YYEEEE. The CDR3 consists of 15 residues. The CDR3 region is CASSLGLAELYEQYF. The CDR3, as DNA: TGTGCCAGCAGCTTGGGACTAGCGGAGTTATACGAGCAGTACTTC.

Points on this clone: The junction departs from germline at one end; a sequencing error may be responsible. The identical CDR3 is also encoded by other nucleotide sequences in the sample. V gene TRBV7-7 combines with J gene TRBJ2-3; 12 bases are a match to TRBD2. Germline V gene lookup returns CDR1 SSHAT and CDR2 FNYEAQ (reference sequence). This CDR3 is built from 15 residues. This CDR3 reads CASSLTSGRTDTQYF. CDR3 DNA: TGTGCTAGCAGCTTGACTAGCGGGAGAACAGATACGCAGTATTTT.

This clone was seen once. The V call is TRBV5-4, the J call TRBJ2-7, with D tentatively TRBD2 (5 bases). Germline V gene lookup returns CDR1 SGHNT and CDR2 YYREEE (reference sequence). The CDR3 contains 14 residues. The V gene lost 0 bases and the J gene lost 3 bases, with 10 bases spanning the gap. CDR3 nucleotide sequence: TGTGCCAGCAGCTTGGCCGGGAAGAACTACGAGCAGTACTTC. Encoded protein: CASSLAGKNYEQYF.

The CDR3 nucleotides are TGTGCCAGCAGCCTCGGAGATACGCAGTATTTT. The encoded protein is CASSLGDTQYF. The chain combines TRBV27 with TRBJ2-3; no definite D call. The CDR3 is made up of 11 amino acids. Trimming removed 6 bases from V and 5 bases from J, with 6 bases in between. Germline V lookup: CDR1 MNHEY, CDR2 SMNVEV (reference sequence).

V usage is TRBV6-6 and J usage is TRBJ1-5; the D is unclear. Germline-derived CDR1 and CDR2 are MNHNY and SVGAGI (reference sequence). This CDR3 has 12 residues. Trimming stripped 0 bases from V and 6 bases from J, with 3 bases between. The CDR3 DNA reads TGTGCCAGCAGTTACTCCGTTCAGCCCCAGCATTTT. Amino acid sequence: CASSYSVQPQHF.

The chain carries TRBV2 and TRBJ2-1, with D possibly matching TRBD2 (6 bases). The germline V and J ends were trimmed by 4 bases and 0 bases, with 7 bases remaining between them. Germline V CDR1 and CDR2: SNHLY, FYNNEI. The CDR3 sequence is 14 residues long. The CDR3 region has the DNA TGTGCCAGCAGTGCGACTAGCTCCTACAATGAGCAGTTCTTC. It yields the protein CASSATSSYNEQFF.

The gene calls are TRBV19 and TRBJ2-7; weak D call: TRBD2 (6 bases). CDR3 size: 13 residues. V lost 9 bases to trimming and J lost 9 bases, with 21 bases between them. CDR1 and CDR2 from the germline V gene are LNHDA and SQIVND (reference sequence). CDR3 nucleotides: TGTGCCAGCCGGGACTCCAAAAGGGCATTGCAGTACTTC. Amino acids: CASRDSKRALQYF.

The chain uses TRBV6-5 and TRBJ2-3; 12 bases map to TRBD2. With 6 bases clipped from V and 4 bases from J, the junction kept 5 bases outside the gene matches. From germline, CDR1 is MNHEY and CDR2 SVGAGI. CDR3 length equals 15 residues. CDR3 DNA: TGTGCCAGCAGGACTAGCGGGAGCCCCCCAGATACGCAGTATTTT. Its translation is CASRTSGSPPDTQYF.

The chain couples TRBV7-9 to TRBJ1-2; TRBD1 matches at 8 bases. Germline values: CDR1 SEHNR, CDR2 FQNEAQ (reference sequence). The CDR3 has 14 amino acids. V was clipped by 3 bases and J by 7 bases; unmatched bases: 7. The CDR3 loop is CASSFTQGASGYTF. The CDR3 DNA is TGTGCCAGCAGCTTCACCCAGGGGGCTTCTGGCTACACCTTC.

This chain uses TRBV5-1 with TRBJ2-7; 7 nucleotides align to TRBD1. This CDR3 is 15 amino acids long. Germline values: CDR1 SGHRS, CDR2 YFSETQ. The V gene end was trimmed by 1 base and the J gene end by 2 bases; junction bases not matched to a gene: 6. CDR3 region: CASSLSTGTAYEQYF. The CDR3, as DNA: TGCGCCAGCAGCTTGTCAACCGGGACAGCCTACGAGCAGTACTTC.

J is TRBJ2-1 and V is TRBV7-3; D ambiguous. Germline V gene data show CDR1 as SGHTA and CDR2 as FQGTGA. The CDR3 contains 13 residues. V was pared by 2 bases and J by 9 bases, with 11 bases between. The CDR3 sequence: CASSLAMAGEQFF. CDR3 DNA: TGTGCCAGCAGCTTAGCTATGGCAGGTGAGCAGTTCTTC.

J is TRBJ2-4 and V is TRBV11-2, with 8 bases that match TRBD2. V was pared by 5 bases and J by 6 bases, with 0 bases of the junction left unmatched. CDR3 size: 12 residues. Per germline, CDR1 SGHAT and CDR2 FQNNGV. The CDR3 bases are TGTGCCAGCAGCCGGGGGGGAAACATTCAGTACTTC. It specifies CASSRGGNIQYF.

This clone was counted between two and nine times. The chain has TRBV7-2 and TRBJ1-3, with a weak D call TRBD1 (5 bases). Between the trimmed V and J ends, which lost 2 bases and 3 bases, there was a span of 8 bases. Germline lookup yields CDR1 SGHTA and CDR2 FQGNSA. CDR3 length: 14 amino acids. CDR3: CASSLQGYGNTIYF. The DNA for the CDR3 is TGTGCCAGCAGCTTACAGGGATATGGAAACACCATATATTTT.

The chain carries TRBV9 and TRBJ2-1; 8 nucleotides line up with TRBD2. Per the germline V gene, CDR1 is SGDLS and CDR2 is YYNGEE. This CDR3 has 12 amino acids. Trimming removed 6 bases from V and 10 bases from J; junction bases left unmatched: 6. The CDR3 loop reads CASMGGGREQFF. The CDR3 DNA is TGTGCCAGCATGGGCGGGGGGCGCGAGCAGTTCTTC.

The rearrangement uses TRBV9 and TRBJ2-2, with 7 bases fitting TRBD1. Germline trimming cut 3 bases from V and 5 bases from J; bases unmatched to any gene: 16. The CDR3 loop spans 18 amino acids. From germline, CDR1 is SGDLS and CDR2 YYNGEE. CDR3 in amino acids: CASSGEEILGQVTGELFF. The CDR3 coding sequence is TGTGCCAGCAGCGGAGAGGAGATCCTAGGACAGGTTACCGGGGAGCTGTTTTTT.